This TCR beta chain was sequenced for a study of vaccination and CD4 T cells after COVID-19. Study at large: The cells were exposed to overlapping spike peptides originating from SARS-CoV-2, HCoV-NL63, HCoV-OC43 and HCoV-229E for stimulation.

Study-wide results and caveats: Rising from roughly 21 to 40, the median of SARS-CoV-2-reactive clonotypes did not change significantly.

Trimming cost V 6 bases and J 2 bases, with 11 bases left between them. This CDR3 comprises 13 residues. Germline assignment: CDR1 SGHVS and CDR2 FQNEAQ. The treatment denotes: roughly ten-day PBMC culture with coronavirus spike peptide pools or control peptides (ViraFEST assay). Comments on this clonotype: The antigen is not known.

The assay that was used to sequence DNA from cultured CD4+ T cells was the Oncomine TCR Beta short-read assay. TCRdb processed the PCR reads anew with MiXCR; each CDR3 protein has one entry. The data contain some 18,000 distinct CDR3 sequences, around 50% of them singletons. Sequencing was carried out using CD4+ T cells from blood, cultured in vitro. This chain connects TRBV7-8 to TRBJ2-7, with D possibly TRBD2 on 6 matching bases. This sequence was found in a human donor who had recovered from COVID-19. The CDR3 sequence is CASRFPGAYEQYF. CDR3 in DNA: TGTGCCAGCAGGTTCCCGGGAGCCTACGAGCAGTACTTC.